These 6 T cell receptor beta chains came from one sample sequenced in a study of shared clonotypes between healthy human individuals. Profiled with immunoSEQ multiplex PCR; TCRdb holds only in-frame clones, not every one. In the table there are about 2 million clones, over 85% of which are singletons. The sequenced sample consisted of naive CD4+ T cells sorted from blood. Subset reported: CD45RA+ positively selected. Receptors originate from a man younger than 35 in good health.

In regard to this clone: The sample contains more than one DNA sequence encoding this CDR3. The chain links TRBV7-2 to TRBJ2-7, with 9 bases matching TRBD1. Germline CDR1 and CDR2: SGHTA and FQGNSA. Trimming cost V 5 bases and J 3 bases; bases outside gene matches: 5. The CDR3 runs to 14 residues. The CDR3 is CASSPGTGNYEQYF. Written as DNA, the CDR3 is TGTGCCAGCAGCCCTGGGACAGGGAACTACGAGCAGTACTTC.

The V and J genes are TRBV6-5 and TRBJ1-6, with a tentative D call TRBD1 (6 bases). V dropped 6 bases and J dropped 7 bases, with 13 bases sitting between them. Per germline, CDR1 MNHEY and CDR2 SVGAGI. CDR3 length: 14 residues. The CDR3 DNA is TGTGCCAGCAGCTCACAGGGTTCCAATTCACCCCTCCACTTT. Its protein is CASSSQGSNSPLHF.

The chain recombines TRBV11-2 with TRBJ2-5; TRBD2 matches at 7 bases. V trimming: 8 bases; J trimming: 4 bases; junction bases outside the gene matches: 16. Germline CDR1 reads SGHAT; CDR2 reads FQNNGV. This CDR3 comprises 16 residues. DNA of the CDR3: TGTGCCAGCCAAGCTTCCGTTACGCGCGGGAGAGAGACCCAGTACTTC. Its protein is CASQASVTRGRETQYF.

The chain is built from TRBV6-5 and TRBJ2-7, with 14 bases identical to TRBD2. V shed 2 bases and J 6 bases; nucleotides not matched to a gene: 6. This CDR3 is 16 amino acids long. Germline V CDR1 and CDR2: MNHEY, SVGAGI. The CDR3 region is CASSYTPGTSGSEQYF. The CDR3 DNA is TGTGCCAGCAGTTACACCCCCGGGACTAGCGGGAGCGAGCAGTACTTC.

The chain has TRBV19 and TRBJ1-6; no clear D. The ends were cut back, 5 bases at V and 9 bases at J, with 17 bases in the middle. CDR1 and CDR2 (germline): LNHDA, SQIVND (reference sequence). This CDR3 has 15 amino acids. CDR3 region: CASSEVGQLFSPLHF. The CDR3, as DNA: TGTGCCAGTAGTGAAGTAGGGCAGCTGTTTTCACCCCTCCACTTT. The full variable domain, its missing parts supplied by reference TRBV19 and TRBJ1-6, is DGGITQSPKYLFRKEGQNVTLSCEQNLNHDAMYWYRQDPGQGLRLIYYSQIVNDFQKGDIAEGYSVSREKKESFPLTVTSAQKNPTAFYLCASSEVGQLFSPLHFGNGTRLTVT.

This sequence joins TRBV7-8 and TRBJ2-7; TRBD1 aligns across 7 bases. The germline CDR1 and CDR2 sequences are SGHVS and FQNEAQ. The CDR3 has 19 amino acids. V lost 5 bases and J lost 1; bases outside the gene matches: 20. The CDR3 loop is CASSLRTGFFGLGSYEQYF. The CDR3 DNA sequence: TGTGCCAGCAGCCTCCGGACAGGTTTTTTCGGTTTGGGTTCCTACGAGCAGTACTTC.